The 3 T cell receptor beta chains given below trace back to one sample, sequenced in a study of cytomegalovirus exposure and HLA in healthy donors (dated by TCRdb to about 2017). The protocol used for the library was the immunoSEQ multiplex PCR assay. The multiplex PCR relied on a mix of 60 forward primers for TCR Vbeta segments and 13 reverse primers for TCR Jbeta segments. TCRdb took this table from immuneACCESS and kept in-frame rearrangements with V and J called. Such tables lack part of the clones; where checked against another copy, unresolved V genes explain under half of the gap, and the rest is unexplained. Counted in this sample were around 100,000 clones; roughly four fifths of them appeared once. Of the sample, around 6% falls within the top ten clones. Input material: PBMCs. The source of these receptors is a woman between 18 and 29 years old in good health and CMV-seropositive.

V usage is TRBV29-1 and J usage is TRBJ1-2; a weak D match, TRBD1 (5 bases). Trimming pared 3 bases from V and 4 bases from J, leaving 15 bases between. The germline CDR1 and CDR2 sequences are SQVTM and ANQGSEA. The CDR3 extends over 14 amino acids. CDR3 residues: CSVDPPPGIYGYTF. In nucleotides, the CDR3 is TGCAGCGTTGATCCCCCTCCAGGGATCTATGGCTACACCTTC.

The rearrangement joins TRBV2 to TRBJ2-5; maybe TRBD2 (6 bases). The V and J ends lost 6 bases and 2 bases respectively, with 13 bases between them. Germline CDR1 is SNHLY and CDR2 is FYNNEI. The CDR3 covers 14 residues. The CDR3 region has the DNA TGTGCCAGCAGATACCGGGAGACACAAGAGACCCAGTACTTC. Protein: CASRYRETQETQYF.

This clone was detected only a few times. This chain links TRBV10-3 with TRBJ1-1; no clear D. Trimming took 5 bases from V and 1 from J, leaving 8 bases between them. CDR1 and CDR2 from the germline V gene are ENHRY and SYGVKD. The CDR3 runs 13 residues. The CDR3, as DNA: TGTGCCATCAGTAGTGCGGCGAACACTGAAGCTTTCTTT. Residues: CAISSAANTEAFF.